These 15 T cell receptor beta chains were all obtained from the same sample, sequenced in a study of cytomegalovirus exposure and HLA in healthy donors. The PCR used 60 Vbeta and 13 Jbeta primers. This table comes from immunoSEQ multiplex PCR, and its TCRdb copy is limited to in-frame clones, with some not included. The sample records about 120,000 clones, about three quarters being singletons. Material for sequencing was PBMCs. Every receptor here comes from a female donor in good health and CMV-seronegative.

This clone has a single count. The chain has TRBV27 and TRBJ2-1; TRBD2 matches at 8 bases. This CDR3 has 15 residues. Germline loops: CDR1 MNHEY, CDR2 SMNVEV (reference sequence). V gave up 7 bases and J gave up 2 bases; unmatched junction bases: 7. The CDR3 here is CASTQAGGPYNEQFF. CDR3 DNA: TGTGCCAGCACCCAGGCGGGGGGTCCCTACAATGAGCAGTTCTTC.

The gene calls are TRBV5-4 and TRBJ2-1; 9 bases align to TRBD1. This CDR3 has 15 residues. Germline lookup yields CDR1 SGHNT and CDR2 YYREEE (reference sequence). With V trimmed by 2 bases and J by 4 bases, 4 bases remained unmatched. The DNA for the CDR3 is TGTGCCAGCAGCTTACCGGGACAGGGATACAATGAGCAGTTCTTC. Amino acids: CASSLPGQGYNEQFF. Using reference TRBV5-4 and TRBJ2-1 for the parts outside the CDR3, the full variable domain is ETGVTQSPTHLIKTRGQQVTLRCSSQSGHNTVSWYQQALGQGPQFIFQYYREEENGRGNFPPRFSGLQFPNYSSELNVNALELDDSALYLCASSLPGQGYNEQFFGPGTRLTVL.

In its sample, this clone was seen once. V and J are TRBV7-5 and TRBJ2-5; TRBD2 was called by the table and not checked on the DNA. TRBV7-5 is given as a pseudogene. The length of the CDR3 is 9 residues. The CDR3 coding sequence is TGTGCCCGGGGAGAGACCCAGTACTTC. As protein: CARGETQYF.

The gene calls are TRBV5-1 and TRBJ2-3; possible D gene TRBD2, 6 bases. V was cut by 7 bases and J by 2 bases, with 11 bases left in between. Germline V CDR1 and CDR2: SGHRS, YFSETQ. The CDR3 contains 13 residues. The CDR3 nucleotides read TGCGCCAGCGGGGCGGGGAACACAGATACGCAGTATTTT. Translating gives CASGAGNTDTQYF.

The V gene is TRBV5-6, the J gene TRBJ2-1; 11 bases are shared with TRBD2. Germline V gene lookup returns CDR1 SGHDT and CDR2 YYEEEE. The V and J ends lost 0 bases and 1 base, in that order; junction bases with no gene match: 0. The CDR3 totals 16 residues. The CDR3: CASSLASGGSYNEQFF. The CDR3 DNA follows: TGTGCCAGCAGCTTGGCTAGCGGGGGGTCCTACAATGAGCAGTTCTTC.

The gene calls are TRBV19 and TRBJ2-3; maybe TRBD1 (6 bases). The V gene's germline CDR1 is LNHDA and CDR2 SQIVND (reference sequence). The CDR3 is made up of 12 amino acids. V dropped 5 bases and J dropped 6 bases, with 9 bases sitting between them. Written as DNA, the CDR3 is TGTGCCAGTAGTGCCAGGGGTGATACGCAGTATTTT. Amino acids: CASSARGDTQYF.

The genes are TRBV6-5 and TRBJ2-7; tentatively, D is TRBD2 (5 bases). This CDR3 has 13 residues. Germline-derived CDR1 and CDR2 are MNHEY and SVGAGI. V gave up 10 bases and J gave up 0 bases, with 13 bases separating them. CDR3 in DNA: TGTGCCACCGTTCCGGGGAACTCCTACGAGCAGTACTTC. Its protein product is CATVPGNSYEQYF.

The chain carries TRBV11-2 and TRBJ2-7; 7 bases agree with TRBD1. The trim removed 5 bases at V and 1 base at J, leaving 5 bases unmatched. Germline values: CDR1 SGHAT, CDR2 FQNNGV. The CDR3 extends over 14 amino acids. DNA of the CDR3: TGTGCCAGCAGCCAAAGGGGGCTTTCCTACGAGCAGTACTTC. Its protein is CASSQRGLSYEQYF.

This sequence joins TRBV19 and TRBJ2-3; 10 bases agree with TRBD2. The CDR3 has 14 residues. The germline CDR1 and CDR2 sequences are LNHDA and SQIVND (reference sequence). Losses at the gene ends were 6 bases for V and 4 bases for J; bases not matched to a gene: 4. CDR3 sequence (DNA): TGTGCCAGTAGGCAGCGGGGGGGCCCAGATACGCAGTATTTT. Residues: CASRQRGGPDTQYF.

This clone showed up just once. The genes are TRBV5-4 and TRBJ2-1; D perhaps matches TRBD1 (6 bases). CDR3 size: 16 residues. The ends were cut back, 2 bases at V and 9 bases at J, with 21 bases in the middle. CDR1 SGHNT and CDR2 YYREEE come from the germline V gene (reference sequence). For the CDR3, the DNA is TGTGCCAGCAGCTTAGGATTTAGTGCAGGGGCAGGTGAGCAGTTCTTC. This gives the protein CASSLGFSAGAGEQFF.

V is TRBV7-8 and J is TRBJ2-1, with D possibly matching TRBD2 (6 bases). The length of the CDR3 is 19 residues. CDR1 and CDR2 (germline): SGHVS, FQNEAQ. Trimming took 0 bases from V and 0 from J, leaving 18 bases between them. The CDR3 loop reads CASSLAGGVSRSSYNEQFF. CDR3 coding DNA: TGTGCCAGCAGCTTAGCGGGGGGTGTTTCTCGCAGCTCCTACAATGAGCAGTTCTTC. The full variable domain, rest sourced from reference TRBV7-8 and TRBJ2-1, is GAGVSQSPRYKVAKRGQDVALRCDPISGHVSLFWYQQALGQGPEFLTYFQNEAQLDKSGLPSDRFFAERPEGSVSTLKIQRTQQEDSAVYLCASSLAGGVSRSSYNEQFFGPGTRLTVL.

This rearrangement joins TRBV18 to TRBJ1-1; 7 positions agree with TRBD1. CDR3 length: 16 residues. CDR1 KGHSH and CDR2 LQKENI come from the germline V gene. The J segment lost 0 bases and the V segment lost 1 base, leaving 5 bases of the junction unmatched. The CDR3 bases are TGTGCCAGCTCACCACGGAGGGGGCCTTTGAACACTGAAGCTTTCTTT. Its translation is CASSPRRGPLNTEAFF.

This chain links TRBV6-1 with TRBJ2-5; unclear D gene. The germline V and J ends were trimmed by 1 base and 7 bases, with 10 bases remaining between them. Germline V lookup: CDR1 MNHNS, CDR2 SASEGT. This CDR3 region has 13 residues. This CDR3 is CASSEGAGGTQYF. In DNA, the CDR3 is TGTGCCAGCAGTGAAGGAGCCGGCGGGACCCAGTACTTC.

The rearrangement links TRBV6-5 to TRBJ2-7; possibly TRBD1 for D (5 bases). The CDR3 length is 15 residues. The germline gives CDR1 MNHEY, CDR2 SVGAGI. V lost 5 bases to trimming and J lost 0 bases, with 14 bases between them. In nucleotides, the CDR3 is TGTGCCAGCAGTCCCGACAGCCCGCTCTCCTACGAGCAGTACTTC. The encoded protein is CASSPDSPLSYEQYF.

The gene calls are TRBV18 and TRBJ1-4; D unresolved. The CDR3 loop spans 16 amino acids. Per germline, CDR1 KGHSH and CDR2 LQKENI. With 1 base removed from V and 4 bases from J, the gap between germline ends came to 13 bases. In DNA, the CDR3 is TGTGCCAGCTCACCACTATCCGGGAAGATTAATGAAAAACTGTTTTTT. Translating it yields CASSPLSGKINEKLFF. Full variable domain (outside the CDR3, taken from reference TRBV18 and TRBJ1-4): NAGVMQNPRHLVRRRGQEARLRCSPMKGHSHVYWYRQLPEEGLKFMVYLQKENIIDESGMPKERFSAEFPKEGPSILRIQQVVRGDSAAYFCASSPLSGKINEKLFFGSGTQLSVL.